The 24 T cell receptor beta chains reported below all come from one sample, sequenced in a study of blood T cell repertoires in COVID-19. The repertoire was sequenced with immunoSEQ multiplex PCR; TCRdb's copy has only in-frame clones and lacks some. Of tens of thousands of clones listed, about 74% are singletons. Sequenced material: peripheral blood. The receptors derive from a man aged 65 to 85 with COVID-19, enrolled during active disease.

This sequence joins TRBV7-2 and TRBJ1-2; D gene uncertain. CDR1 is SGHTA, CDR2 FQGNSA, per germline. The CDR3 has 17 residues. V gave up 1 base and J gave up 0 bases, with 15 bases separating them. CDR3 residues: CASSLERNRGTNYGYTF. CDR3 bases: TGTGCCAGCAGCTTAGAACGGAACCGAGGGACTAACTATGGCTACACCTTC.

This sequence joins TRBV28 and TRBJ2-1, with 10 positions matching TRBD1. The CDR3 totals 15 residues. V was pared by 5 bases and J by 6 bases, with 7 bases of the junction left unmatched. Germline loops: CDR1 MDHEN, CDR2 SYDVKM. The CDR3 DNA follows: TGTGCCAGCAGTACACCGGGACAGGGGCCCAATGAGCAGTTCTTC. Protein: CASSTPGQGPNEQFF.

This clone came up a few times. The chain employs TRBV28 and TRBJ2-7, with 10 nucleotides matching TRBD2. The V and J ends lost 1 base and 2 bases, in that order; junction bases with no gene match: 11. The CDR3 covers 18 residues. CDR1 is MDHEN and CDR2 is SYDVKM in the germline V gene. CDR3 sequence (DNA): TGTGCCAGCAGTTTATTAGGTCGGACTAGCGGAGACCCCTACGAGCAGTACTTC. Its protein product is CASSLLGRTSGDPYEQYF.

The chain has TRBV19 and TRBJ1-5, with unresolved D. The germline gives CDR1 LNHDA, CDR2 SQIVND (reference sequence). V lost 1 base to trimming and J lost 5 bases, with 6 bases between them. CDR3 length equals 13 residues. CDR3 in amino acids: CASSIGTDQPQHF. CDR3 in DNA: TGTGCCAGTAGTATAGGTACAGATCAGCCCCAGCATTTT.

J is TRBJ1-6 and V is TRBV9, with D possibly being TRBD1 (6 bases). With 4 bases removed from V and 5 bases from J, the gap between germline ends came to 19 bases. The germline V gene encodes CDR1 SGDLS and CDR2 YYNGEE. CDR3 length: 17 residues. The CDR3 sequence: CASSPLQGWTDNSPLHF. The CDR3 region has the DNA TGTGCCAGCAGCCCACTACAGGGATGGACTGATAATTCACCCCTCCACTTT.

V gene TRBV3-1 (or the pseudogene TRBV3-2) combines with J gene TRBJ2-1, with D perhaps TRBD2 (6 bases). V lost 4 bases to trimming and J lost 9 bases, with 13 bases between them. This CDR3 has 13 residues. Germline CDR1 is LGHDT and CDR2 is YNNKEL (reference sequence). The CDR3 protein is CASSPREYGEQFF. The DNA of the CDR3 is TGTGCCAGCAGCCCCCGGGAGTACGGTGAGCAGTTCTTC.

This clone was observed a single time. For the CDR3, the DNA is TGTGCCAGCAGCTCCCCTGGGTTAGCGGGATCCTACGAGCAGTACTTC. This sequence encodes CASSSPGLAGSYEQYF. The gene calls are TRBV11-2 and TRBJ2-7; 8 bases are shared with TRBD2. The CDR3 extends over 16 amino acids. The germline V gene has CDR1 SGHAT and CDR2 FQNNGV. The trim removed 4 bases at V and 1 base at J, leaving 9 bases unmatched.

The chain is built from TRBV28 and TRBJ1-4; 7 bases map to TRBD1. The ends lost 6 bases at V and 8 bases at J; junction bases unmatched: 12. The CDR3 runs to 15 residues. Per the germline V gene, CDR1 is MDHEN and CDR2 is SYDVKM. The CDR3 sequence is CASSGLTGLREKLFF. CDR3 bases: TGTGCCAGCAGCGGACTGACAGGGCTAAGGGAAAAACTGTTTTTT.

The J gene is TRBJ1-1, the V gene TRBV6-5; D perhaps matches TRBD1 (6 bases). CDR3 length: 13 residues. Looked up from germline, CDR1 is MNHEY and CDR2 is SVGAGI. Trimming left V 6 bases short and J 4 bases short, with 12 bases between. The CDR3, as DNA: TGTGCCAGCAGGTCAGGGGTCGGCACTGAAGCTTTCTTT. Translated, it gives CASRSGVGTEAFF.

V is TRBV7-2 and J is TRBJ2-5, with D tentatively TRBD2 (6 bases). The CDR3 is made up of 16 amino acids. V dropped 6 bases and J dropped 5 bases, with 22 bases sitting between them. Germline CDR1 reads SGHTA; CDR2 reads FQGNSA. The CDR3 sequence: CASSSGGTGPGETQYF. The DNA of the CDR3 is TGTGCCAGCAGTTCAGGAGGGACCGGCCCCGGGGAGACCCAGTACTTC. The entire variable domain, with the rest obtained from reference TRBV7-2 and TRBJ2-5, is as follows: GAGVSQSPSNKVTEKGKDVELRCDPISGHTALYWYRQSLGQGLEFLIYFQGNSAPDKSGLPSDRFSAERTGGSVSTLTIQRTQQEDSAVYLCASSSGGTGPGETQYFGPGTRLLVL.

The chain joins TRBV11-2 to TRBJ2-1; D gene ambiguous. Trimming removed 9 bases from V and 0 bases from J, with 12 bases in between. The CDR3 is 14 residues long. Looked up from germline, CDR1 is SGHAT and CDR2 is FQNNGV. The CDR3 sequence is CASQALSSYNEQFF. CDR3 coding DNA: TGTGCCAGTCAGGCTCTGAGCTCCTACAATGAGCAGTTCTTC.

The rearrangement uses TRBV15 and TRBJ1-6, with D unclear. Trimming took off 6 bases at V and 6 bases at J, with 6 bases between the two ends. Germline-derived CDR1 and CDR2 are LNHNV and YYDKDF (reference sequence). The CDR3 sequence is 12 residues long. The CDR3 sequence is CATRELNSPLHF. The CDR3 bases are TGTGCCACCAGAGAACTTAATTCACCCCTCCACTTT.

In nucleotides, the CDR3 is TGTGCCAGCAGCGTAGCCGACAGCTACTCCTACGAGCAGTACTTC. This codes for CASSVADSYSYEQYF. The chain employs TRBV9 and TRBJ2-7; a weak D match, TRBD1 (5 bases). The V end was cut by 0 bases, the J end by 0 bases, with 10 bases between. CDR1 is SGDLS, CDR2 YYNGEE, per germline. This CDR3 has 15 amino acids.

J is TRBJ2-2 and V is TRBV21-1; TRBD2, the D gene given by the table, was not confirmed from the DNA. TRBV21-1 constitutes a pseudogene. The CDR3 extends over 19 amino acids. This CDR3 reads CASSKTPGSGTGLTGELFF. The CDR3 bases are TGTGCCAGCAGCAAAACACCCGGGAGTGGTACGGGGCTGACCGGGGAGCTGTTTTTT.

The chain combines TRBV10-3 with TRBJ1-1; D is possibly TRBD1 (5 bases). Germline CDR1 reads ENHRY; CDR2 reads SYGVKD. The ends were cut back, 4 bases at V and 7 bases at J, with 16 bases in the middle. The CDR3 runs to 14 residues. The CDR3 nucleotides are TGTGCCATCAGTGGAACACAGGAGACTCTTGAAGCTTTCTTT. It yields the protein CAISGTQETLEAFF.

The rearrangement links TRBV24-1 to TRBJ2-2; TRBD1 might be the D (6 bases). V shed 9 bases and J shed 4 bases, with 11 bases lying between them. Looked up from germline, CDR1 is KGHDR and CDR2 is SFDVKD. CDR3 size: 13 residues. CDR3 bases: TGTGCCACCGCCGGACAGATCACCGGGGAGCTGTTTTTT. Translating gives CATAGQITGELFF.

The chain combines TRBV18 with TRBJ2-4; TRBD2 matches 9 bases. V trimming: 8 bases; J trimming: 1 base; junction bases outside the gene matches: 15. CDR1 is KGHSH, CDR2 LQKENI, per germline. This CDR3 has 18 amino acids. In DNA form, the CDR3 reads TGTGCCAGCACTGGGCAAGCGGGAGGAGGCTATGCCAAAAACATTCAGTACTTC. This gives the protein CASTGQAGGGYAKNIQYF.

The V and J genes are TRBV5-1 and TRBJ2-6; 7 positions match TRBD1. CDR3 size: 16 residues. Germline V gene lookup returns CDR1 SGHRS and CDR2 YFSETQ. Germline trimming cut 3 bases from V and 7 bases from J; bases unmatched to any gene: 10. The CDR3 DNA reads TGCGCCAGCAGCTCCCGACCTGACAGGGAAGCCAACGTCCTGACTTTC. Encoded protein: CASSSRPDREANVLTF. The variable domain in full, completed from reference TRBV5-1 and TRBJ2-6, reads KAGVTQTPRYLIKTRGQQVTLSCSPISGHRSVSWYQQTPGQGLQFLFEYFSETQRNKGNFPGRFSGRQFSNSRSEMNVSTLELGDSALYLCASSSRPDREANVLTFGAGSRLTVL.

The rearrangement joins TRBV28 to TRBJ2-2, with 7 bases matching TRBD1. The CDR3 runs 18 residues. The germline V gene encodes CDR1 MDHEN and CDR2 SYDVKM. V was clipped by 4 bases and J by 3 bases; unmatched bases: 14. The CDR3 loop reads CASSSHRQGQLDTGELFF. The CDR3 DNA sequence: TGTGCCAGCAGTTCCCACCGACAGGGCCAATTGGACACCGGGGAGCTGTTTTTT.

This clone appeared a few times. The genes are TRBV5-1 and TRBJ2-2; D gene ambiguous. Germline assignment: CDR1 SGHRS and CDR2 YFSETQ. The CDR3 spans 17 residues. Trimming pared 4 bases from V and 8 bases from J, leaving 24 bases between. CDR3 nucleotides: TGCGCCAGCAGCCAACAATCCGGGTCTACCCTAGTAGGGGAGCTGTTTTTT. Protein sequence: CASSQQSGSTLVGELFF.

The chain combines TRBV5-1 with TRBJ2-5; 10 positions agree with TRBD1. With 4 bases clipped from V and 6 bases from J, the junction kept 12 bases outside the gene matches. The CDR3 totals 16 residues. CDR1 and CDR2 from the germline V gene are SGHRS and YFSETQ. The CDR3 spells CASSLQGTGVVKTQYF. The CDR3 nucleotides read TGCGCCAGCAGCCTTCAGGGGACAGGGGTCGTAAAGACCCAGTACTTC. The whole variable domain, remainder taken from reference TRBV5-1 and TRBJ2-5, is KAGVTQTPRYLIKTRGQQVTLSCSPISGHRSVSWYQQTPGQGLQFLFEYFSETQRNKGNFPGRFSGRQFSNSRSEMNVSTLELGDSALYLCASSLQGTGVVKTQYFGPGTRLLVL.

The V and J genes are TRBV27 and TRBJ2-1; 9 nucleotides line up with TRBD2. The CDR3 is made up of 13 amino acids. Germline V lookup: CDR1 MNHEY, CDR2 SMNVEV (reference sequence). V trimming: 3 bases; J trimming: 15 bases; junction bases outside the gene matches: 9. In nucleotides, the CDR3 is TGTGCCAGCAGTTTTACAATAGCGGGAGTGGTGTTCTTC. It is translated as CASSFTIAGVVFF.

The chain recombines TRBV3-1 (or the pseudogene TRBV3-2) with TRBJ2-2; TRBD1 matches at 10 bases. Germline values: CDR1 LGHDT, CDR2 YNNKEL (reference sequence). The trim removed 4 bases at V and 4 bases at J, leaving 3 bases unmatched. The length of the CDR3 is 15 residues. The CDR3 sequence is CASSPRDRGTGELFF. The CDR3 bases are TGTGCCAGCAGCCCCCGGGACAGGGGCACCGGGGAGCTGTTTTTT.

CDR3 sequence (DNA): TGTGCCAGCAGCTTAGCAGGGGTGAGTTACGAGCAGTACTTC. Encoded protein: CASSLAGVSYEQYF. The chain carries TRBV7-2 and TRBJ2-7; D perhaps matches TRBD1 (5 bases). V dropped 0 bases and J dropped 4 bases, with 10 bases sitting between them. The CDR3 is 14 amino acids. In germline, CDR1 is SGHTA, CDR2 FQGNSA.